The entry below describes one T cell receptor (beta chain). Its target is unknown. Looked up from germline, CDR1 is ENHRY and CDR2 is SYGVKD. This CDR3 region has 16 residues. V trimming: 0 bases; J trimming: 5 bases; junction bases outside the gene matches: 10. Production of TCR cDNA was by 5'RACE template switching, which also added a universal primer site and UMIs. TCRdb reprocessed the 5' RACE reads with MiXCR, giving one entry per CDR3 protein. The sample has more than 300,000 distinct CDR3 sequences, around 7% seen once; the top ten hold 15% to 20%. The entry originates in a study of T cells after yellow fever vaccination. Study background: The fractions with low cell numbers were processed using SMART-Seq v4 Ultra Low Input. Overall study results and limits: From the bulk population, abundant clonotypes could contaminate and appear within FACS-sorted repertoires. Weaker, the secondary response had a peak occurring faster, on day 5 versus 15.

Sequences were derived from PBMCs, sampled more than 35 days after the first yellow fever vaccination. The chain is built from TRBV10-3 and TRBJ2-7, with 7 bases lining up with TRBD1. This TCR came from a man younger than 35 who received the YFV17D yellow fever vaccine. This chain's CDR3 is CAISESGGASAHEQYF. The CDR3 DNA follows: TGTGCCATCAGTGAGTCAGGGGGCGCGAGTGCACACGAGCAGTACTTC.